These 31 T cell receptor beta chains came from one sample sequenced in a study of blood T cell repertoires in COVID-19. The table came from immunoSEQ multiplex PCR; TCRdb's copy has only in-frame clones and leaves some out. Of under 500,000 clones listed, 75% to 90% were seen once; the top ten hold approximately 1.2%. The specimen sequenced was PBMCs or T cells enriched from blood (not recorded which). The origin of the receptors is a man aged 25-45 years who had recovered from COVID-19.

The chain has TRBV5-1 and TRBJ2-5; D perhaps matches TRBD2 (5 bases). Germline assignment: CDR1 SGHRS and CDR2 YFSETQ. The CDR3 extends over 16 amino acids. V was pared by 6 bases and J by 7 bases, with 25 bases between. The CDR3 coding sequence is TGCGCCAGCACCTTACGAGGTGCGGGCACGGCTACGACCCAGTACTTC. Protein: CASTLRGAGTATTQYF.

In nucleotides, the CDR3 is TGTGCCAGTAGTACCTTCCGGACAGGAGAAAACCAGCCCCAGCATTTT. This codes for CASSTFRTGENQPQHF. J is TRBJ1-5 and V is TRBV19, with 7 bases that match TRBD1. Trimming removed 4 bases from V and 7 bases from J; junction bases left unmatched: 13. This CDR3 spans 16 amino acids. The germline gives CDR1 LNHDA, CDR2 SQIVND (reference sequence).

The chain links TRBV3-1 (or the pseudogene TRBV3-2) to TRBJ1-3; D remains ambiguous. CDR3 length equals 15 residues. The germline V and J ends were trimmed by 2 bases and 2 bases, with 10 bases remaining between them. Germline CDR1 and CDR2: LGHDT and YNNKEL (reference sequence). For the CDR3, the DNA is TGTGCCAGCAGCCAACTCCTCGGGGCTGGAAACACCATATATTTT. It yields the protein CASSQLLGAGNTIYF.

The CDR3 protein is CASTPGQGRGEQYF. The CDR3 region has the DNA TGTGCCAGCACCCCCGGACAGGGGAGGGGCGAGCAGTACTTC. This chain uses TRBV6-5 with TRBJ2-7, with TRBD1 matching over 9 bases. The CDR3 has 14 residues. CDR1 MNHEY and CDR2 SVGAGI come from the germline V gene. J gave up 6 bases and V 7 bases, and 10 bases lay outside the gene matches.

The J gene is TRBJ2-7, the V gene TRBV7-8; 9 nucleotides match TRBD1. The CDR3 covers 18 residues. V trimming: 1 base; J trimming: 3 bases; junction bases outside the gene matches: 13. CDR1 is SGHVS, CDR2 FQNEAQ, per germline. CDR3 sequence reads: CASSLGLGQGIPNYEQYF. CDR3 nucleotide sequence: TGTGCCAGCAGCTTAGGACTGGGACAGGGCATTCCAAACTACGAGCAGTACTTC.

The chain carries TRBV10-3 and TRBJ1-1, with D possibly matching TRBD1 (5 bases). The V end lost 9 bases, the J end lost 4 bases, and 15 bases lay between the germline ends. Looked up from germline, CDR1 is ENHRY and CDR2 is SYGVKD. CDR3 length equals 13 residues. The CDR3 spells CAIGTGLSTEAFF. CDR3 sequence (DNA): TGTGCCATTGGAACAGGTTTAAGCACTGAAGCTTTCTTT.

This chain links TRBV9 with TRBJ2-1; 8 nucleotides line up with TRBD2. The CDR3 sequence is 16 residues long. Germline V gene sequence: CDR1 SGDLS, CDR2 YYNGEE. V dropped 0 bases and J dropped 5; count of bases not matched to a gene: 7. The CDR3 coding sequence is TGTGCCAGCAGCGTAGACTGGCTAGCGGGTAACAATGAGCAGTTCTTC. Its translation: CASSVDWLAGNNEQFF.

Turning to this clone: The sample holds other DNA sequences that translate to the same CDR3. The gene calls are TRBV11-2 and TRBJ1-1, with D possibly matching TRBD1 (6 bases). CDR3 size: 13 residues. Trimming shortened V by 1 base and J by 5 bases, and 8 bases separated the two germline ends. Germline V gives CDR1 SGHAT, CDR2 FQNNGV. CDR3 bases: TGTGCCAGCAGCTTAGCCAGGGGAACTGAAGCTTTCTTT. Residues: CASSLARGTEAFF.

The DNA of the CDR3 is TGTGCAGCCCGAGGAGGGATAGGGGAGCAGTACTTC. Translating gives CAARGGIGEQYF. The chain carries TRBV6-5 and TRBJ2-7; possible D gene TRBD2, 6 bases. Germline V gene data show CDR1 as MNHEY and CDR2 as SVGAGI. The CDR3 has 12 amino acids.

Only one count was recorded for this clone. DNA for the CDR3: TGTGCCAGCAGCCTAACCTCAGAGGGTCCCCCTTATGGCTACACCTTC. Amino acid sequence: CASSLTSEGPPYGYTF. This rearrangement joins TRBV21-1 to TRBJ1-2. TRBV21-1 is an annotated pseudogene. CDR3 length: 16 amino acids.

This sequence joins TRBV24-1 and TRBJ2-2; 10 bases agree with TRBD1. The CDR3 is 17 residues long. The V segment lost 1 base and the J segment 3 bases; nucleotides outside the gene matches: 4. The V gene's germline CDR1 is KGHDR and CDR2 SFDVKD. CDR3 region: CATSDFGTGDYTGELFF. CDR3 DNA: TGTGCCACCAGTGATTTTGGGACAGGGGATTACACCGGGGAGCTGTTTTTT.

The V and J genes are TRBV18 and TRBJ1-5; a weak D match, TRBD1 (5 bases). CDR3 size: 16 residues. Per germline, CDR1 KGHSH and CDR2 LQKENI. Trimming pared 5 bases from V and 9 bases from J, leaving 23 bases between. CDR3 in amino acids: CASSSRATDIRRPQHF. Here the CDR3 DNA reads TGTGCCAGCTCATCCCGTGCGACAGATATCCGTCGGCCCCAGCATTTT.

J is TRBJ1-5 and V is TRBV18; 10 positions match TRBD1. The CDR3 sequence is 17 residues long. Unmatched junction bases numbered 10, after V lost 6 bases and J lost 2 bases. Germline CDR1 KGHSH, CDR2 LQKENI. The CDR3: CASSPGTGDVGNQPQHF. In nucleotides, the CDR3 is TGTGCCAGCTCCCCCGGGACAGGGGATGTTGGCAATCAGCCCCAGCATTTT.

This chain joins TRBV10-3 and TRBJ2-1; D is ambiguous. Between the trimmed V and J ends, which lost 3 bases and 1 base, there was a span of 10 bases. The CDR3 consists of 15 residues. Looked up from germline, CDR1 is ENHRY and CDR2 is SYGVKD. CDR3 sequence reads: CAISDRLTSYNEQFF. Written as DNA, the CDR3 is TGTGCCATCAGTGATCGACTTACTTCCTACAATGAGCAGTTCTTC.

V usage is TRBV6-5 and J usage is TRBJ2-7; D unresolved. Germline V gene data show CDR1 as MNHEY and CDR2 as SVGAGI. The CDR3 contains 12 residues. V was trimmed by 6 bases and J by 0 bases, leaving 6 bases between them. The CDR3 bases are TGTGCCAGCAGCCTAACCTCCTACGAGCAGTACTTC. As protein: CASSLTSYEQYF.

V and J are TRBV7-9 and TRBJ1-4; weak D call: TRBD1 (6 bases). Germline V lookup: CDR1 SEHNR, CDR2 FQNEAQ (reference sequence). V was trimmed by 3 bases and J by 2 bases, leaving 13 bases between them. There are 16 residues in the CDR3. CDR3: CASSLYTGTTNEKLFF. As DNA, the CDR3 is TGTGCCAGCAGCTTGTACACAGGGACCACTAATGAAAAACTGTTTTTT.

The chain couples TRBV7-2 to TRBJ1-4, with D perhaps TRBD1 (6 bases). V was cut by 4 bases and J by 0 bases, with 15 bases left in between. CDR3 length equals 17 residues. Looked up from germline, CDR1 is SGHTA and CDR2 is FQGNSA. CDR3 sequence (DNA): TGTGCCAGCAGCTATACAGGGAAAACTACAACTAATGAAAAACTGTTTTTT. Translating gives CASSYTGKTTTNEKLFF.

The J gene is TRBJ1-5, the V gene TRBV12-3 or TRBV12-4; D not certain. V lost 3 bases to trimming and J lost 7 bases, with 7 bases between them. The CDR3 contains 12 residues. The CDR3 nucleotides are TGTGCCAGCAGTTTTCAGCGGCAGCCCCAGCATTTT. Protein: CASSFQRQPQHF.

The genes are TRBV28 and TRBJ2-3; maybe TRBD2 (5 bases). CDR1 is MDHEN, CDR2 SYDVKM, per germline. The V end was cut by 5 bases, the J end by 0 bases, with 27 bases between. The CDR3 sequence is 20 residues long. CDR3 DNA sequence: TGTGCCAGCAGTCCTCCATCAAACCGAAAGACGTGGAGGAGCACAGATACGCAGTATTTT. This gives the protein CASSPPSNRKTWRSTDTQYF.

The rearrangement joins TRBV3-1 (or the pseudogene TRBV3-2) to TRBJ1-5; 12 positions match TRBD1. V lost 10 bases and J lost 7; bases outside the gene matches: 14. This CDR3 has 16 amino acids. Germline V gene sequence: CDR1 LGHDT, CDR2 YNNKEL (reference sequence). The CDR3 coding sequence is TGTGCCAACTACCATTCTGGGACAGGGGGCGGGCAGCCCCAGCATTTT. This translates into CANYHSGTGGGQPQHF.

This sequence joins TRBV3-1 (or the pseudogene TRBV3-2) and TRBJ2-5, with D possibly TRBD2 on 5 matching bases. The V gene's germline CDR1 is LGHDT and CDR2 YNNKEL (reference sequence). V lost 0 bases, J lost 5 bases, and 16 bases lay in between. The CDR3 runs 16 residues. DNA of the CDR3: TGTGCCAGCAGCCAAGATCGATCGGGGATGCGGGAGACCCAGTACTTC. Translation: CASSQDRSGMRETQYF.

The chain combines TRBV7-8 with TRBJ1-5, with D unclear. This CDR3 has 13 residues. The germline gives CDR1 SGHVS, CDR2 FQNEAQ. Trimming took 0 bases from V and 4 from J, leaving 4 bases between them. The CDR3 here is CASSLASNQPQHF. The CDR3 DNA reads as TGTGCCAGCAGCTTAGCTTCGAATCAGCCCCAGCATTTT.

The rearrangement joins TRBV4-1 to TRBJ2-4, with a tentative D call TRBD2 (5 bases). Between the trimmed V and J ends, which lost 2 bases and 0 bases, there was a span of 17 bases. CDR3 size: 18 residues. In germline, CDR1 is MGHRA, CDR2 YSYEKL. The CDR3 bases are TGCGCCAGCAGCCAAACCGGGGTTAGGAGATTAGCCAAAAACATTCAGTACTTC. This gives the protein CASSQTGVRRLAKNIQYF.

The chain couples TRBV2 to TRBJ1-5; weak D call: TRBD1 (5 bases). CDR3 length: 13 amino acids. V was cut by 5 bases and J by 7 bases, with 12 bases left in between. The germline V gene has CDR1 SNHLY and CDR2 FYNNEI. CDR3 protein: CASSSGLGQPQHF. CDR3 coding DNA: TGTGCCAGCAGTTCGGGACTAGGCCAGCCCCAGCATTTT.

The V call is TRBV12-3 or TRBV12-4, the J call TRBJ2-1, with 9 bases fitting TRBD2. This CDR3 contains 13 residues. The V and J ends lost 10 bases and 2 bases, in that order; junction bases with no gene match: 3. The CDR3 reads CATLAGAYNEQFF. The DNA of the CDR3 is TGTGCCACCTTAGCGGGAGCCTACAATGAGCAGTTCTTC.

This clone came up once. V and J are TRBV5-6 and TRBJ1-6; the D gene is possibly TRBD1 (5 bases). Trimming removed 1 base at V and 9 bases at J, with 11 bases between. Germline V CDR1 and CDR2: SGHDT, YYEEEE. The CDR3 sequence is 14 residues long. CDR3 residues: CASSLSGGVSPLHF. CDR3 coding DNA: TGTGCCAGCAGCTTGTCTGGAGGGGTTTCACCCCTCCACTTT.

The chain has TRBV5-1 and TRBJ2-7; possibly TRBD2 for D (6 bases). Germline CDR1 and CDR2: SGHRS and YFSETQ. There are 15 residues in the CDR3. V shed 4 bases and J shed 4 bases, with 18 bases lying between them. The CDR3 protein is CASSESTGTLYEQYF. DNA for the CDR3: TGCGCCAGCAGCGAAAGCACCGGGACTCTTTACGAGCAGTACTTC.

This clone was counted ten times or more. The chain uses TRBV4-1 and TRBJ1-3; weak D call: TRBD1 (6 bases). Trimming took off 4 bases at V and 0 bases at J, with 16 bases between the two ends. CDR3 length equals 17 residues. CDR1 is MGHRA, CDR2 YSYEKL, per germline. Here the CDR3 reads CASSPDGGAISGNTIYF. CDR3 bases: TGCGCCAGCAGCCCTGACGGGGGGGCCATCTCTGGAAACACCATATATTTT.

A few counts support this clone. This CDR3 reads CAISPRTYEQYF. DNA of the CDR3: TGTGCCATCAGCCCGAGAACCTACGAGCAGTACTTC. The J gene is TRBJ2-7, the V gene TRBV10-3; no clear D gene. CDR1 and CDR2 (germline): ENHRY, SYGVKD. The germline V and J ends were trimmed by 6 bases and 2 bases, with 8 bases remaining between them. This CDR3 contains 12 residues.

The genes are TRBV6-5 and TRBJ2-7, with D maybe TRBD1 (6 bases). Germline loops: CDR1 MNHEY, CDR2 SVGAGI. The CDR3 runs to 16 residues. V lost 0 bases and J lost 6, with 18 bases in between. The chain's CDR3 is CASSYSFGIQGSEQYF. In DNA, the CDR3 is TGTGCCAGCAGTTACTCTTTCGGTATCCAGGGGTCCGAGCAGTACTTC.

A note on this clone: A much bigger clone sits one base away, suggesting this may be a read error. V is TRBV5-6 and J is TRBJ2-7; weak D call: TRBD1 (6 bases). Germline V CDR1 and CDR2: SGHDT, YYEEEE. Trimming stripped 2 bases from V and 4 bases from J, with 7 bases between. This CDR3 is 12 amino acids long. DNA of the CDR3: TGTGCCAGCAGCTTTACAGGGTACGAGCAGTACTTC. Translated, it gives CASSFTGYEQYF.